This T cell receptor (beta chain) was sequenced during a study of OX40 agonist ivuxolimab in advanced cancers. Study overall: An anti-OX40 (CD134) antibody with agonistic activity, ivuxolimab, was administered to patients. Therapy given before enrollment (anti-PD-1, anti-PD-L1 or anti-CTLA-4) was allowed, and roughly 42% had some.

Trimming removed 4 bases from V and 3 bases from J, with 4 bases in between. Germline V CDR1 and CDR2: KGHSH, LQKENI. The CDR3 spans 12 residues. Worth noting for this clone: The antigen remains undetermined. Other DNA sequences of this sample code for an identical CDR3.

Generated by immunoSEQ multiplex PCR, the TCRdb table keeps only in-frame clones and is missing some. The repertoire holds 70,000 to 95,000 clones, with 75% to 95% as singletons. Findings and caveats of the study: Expanded clones belonging to CD8+ T cells outnumbered, on average, those of CD4+. With doses of 0.1 to 3.0 mg/kg, CD4+ and CD8+ blood T cells had undergone clonal expansion by week 6.

This clonotype originated in an adult with an advanced solid tumor such as melanoma, head and neck, liver or kidney cancer. The source was CD4+ or CD8+ T cells sorted from blood, collected in a trial of the OX40 agonist ivuxolimab. The chain recombines TRBV18 with TRBJ1-5; D is unclear. CDR3 nucleotide sequence: TGTGCCAGCTCACGGGACAATCAGCCCCAGCATTTT. Amino acids: CASSRDNQPQHF.